Following are 24 T cell receptor beta chains from one sample sequenced in a study of neurological immune-mediated disorders. TCRdb reprocessed the 5' RACE reads with MiXCR, giving one entry per CDR3 protein. The sample includes roughly 14,000 distinct CDR3 sequences, about 10% seen only once; the top ten take 24%. The material sequenced was PBMCs. The receptors stem from a woman aged 40 to 50 in good health.

The chain is built from TRBV6-5 and TRBJ2-3; D possibly corresponds to TRBD1 (6 bases). V was cut by 5 bases and J by 2 bases, with 11 bases left in between. The CDR3 extends over 14 amino acids. The germline CDR1 and CDR2 sequences are MNHEY and SVGAGI. As DNA, the CDR3 is TGTGCCAGCAGTACAGGGAGAACCACAGATACGCAGTATTTT. As protein: CASSTGRTTDTQYF.

This clonotype occurred once. The chain combines TRBV15 with TRBJ1-1, with D perhaps TRBD1 (5 bases). The CDR3 is 18 residues long. The V and J ends lost 0 bases and 4 bases respectively, with 21 bases between them. Germline V CDR1 and CDR2: LNHNV, YYDKDF (reference sequence). CDR3 residues: CATSREGSMRGEGTEAFF. The CDR3 bases are TGTGCCACCAGCAGAGAGGGGAGTATGAGGGGTGAGGGCACTGAAGCTTTCTTT.

This clonotype was counted ten times or more. CDR3: CASSSLLGGANVLTF. For the CDR3, the DNA is TGTGCCAGCAGCTCCTTATTGGGGGGGGCCAACGTCCTGACTTTC. The chain is built from TRBV14 and TRBJ2-6; D gene ambiguous. The CDR3 covers 15 residues. Germline V gives CDR1 SGHDN, CDR2 FVKESK. V dropped 5 bases and J dropped 4 bases, with 12 bases sitting between them.

At least ten counts were recorded for this clonotype. The V call is TRBV18, the J call TRBJ2-3; D might be TRBD1 (6 bases). The CDR3 contains 16 residues. Trimming took off 5 bases at V and 4 bases at J, with 19 bases between the two ends. Germline V gives CDR1 KGHSH, CDR2 LQKENI. The CDR3 DNA is TGTGCCAGCTCAACCCTAAACAGGGCAAACTCAGATACGCAGTATTTT. It encodes CASSTLNRANSDTQYF. The whole variable domain, remainder taken from reference TRBV18 and TRBJ2-3, is NAGVMQNPRHLVRRRGQEARLRCSPMKGHSHVYWYRQLPEEGLKFMVYLQKENIIDESGMPKERFSAEFPKEGPSILRIQQVVRGDSAAYFCASSTLNRANSDTQYFGPGTRLTVL.

This clonotype appeared many times. This chain joins TRBV4-2 and TRBJ1-2; D might be TRBD1 (6 bases). The CDR3 has 15 amino acids. V lost 4 bases to trimming and J lost 0 bases, with 12 bases between them. Germline V gene sequence: CDR1 LGHNA, CDR2 YNFKEQ. In DNA form, the CDR3 reads TGTGCCAGCAGCCCCGACAGGACAGCTAACTATGGCTACACCTTC. Translating it yields CASSPDRTANYGYTF.

This clonotype was observed many times. The chain combines TRBV7-2 with TRBJ2-3, with D perhaps matching TRBD2 (5 bases). Germline assignment: CDR1 SGHTA and CDR2 FQGNSA. Trimming removed 6 bases at V and 5 bases at J, with 9 bases between. The CDR3 sequence is 12 residues long. CDR3 amino acids: CASRYAGDTQYF. The CDR3 bases are TGTGCCAGCAGATACGCGGGAGATACGCAGTATTTT.

Ten or more counts support this clonotype. This rearrangement joins TRBV7-9 to TRBJ2-7; 10 nucleotides agree with TRBD2. The CDR3 runs to 15 residues. The V segment lost 4 bases and the J segment 5 bases; nucleotides outside the gene matches: 8. Germline assignment: CDR1 SEHNR and CDR2 FQNEAQ (reference sequence). The CDR3 bases are TGTGCCAGCAGCTCGCCTAGGCTAGCGGGAGACGAGCAGTACTTC. It encodes CASSSPRLAGDEQYF.

The sample holds many counts of this clonotype. V gene TRBV30 combines with J gene TRBJ2-7, with D hard to call. The germline CDR1 and CDR2 sequences are GTSNPN and SVGIG (reference sequence). V was clipped by 1 base and J by 4 bases, with 5 bases between them. The CDR3 runs 11 residues. The DNA of the CDR3 is TGTGCCTGGAGTGACGGGTACGAGCAGTACTTC. It yields the protein CAWSDGYEQYF.

This clonotype occurred many times. The V call is TRBV3-1, the J call TRBJ2-1, with D perhaps matching TRBD2 (5 bases). The V and J ends lost 4 bases and 3 bases respectively, with 10 bases between them. Germline lookup yields CDR1 LGHDT and CDR2 YNNKEL (reference sequence). The CDR3 covers 14 residues. CDR3 in amino acids: CASSPRADYNEQFF. The CDR3 DNA follows: TGTGCCAGCAGCCCTCGAGCGGACTACAATGAGCAGTTCTTC.

This clonotype was found many times. This rearrangement joins TRBV7-6 to TRBJ2-7; D may be TRBD1 (6 bases). Germline CDR1 SGHVS, CDR2 FNYEAQ. This CDR3 is 18 amino acids long. V was pared by 0 bases and J by 2 bases, with 20 bases between. In DNA, the CDR3 is TGTGCCAGCAGCTTAGCGGTAACACAGGGTATAGCGACCTACGAGCAGTACTTC. Protein: CASSLAVTQGIATYEQYF.

This clonotype has a count of ten or more. This chain uses TRBV7-9 with TRBJ2-7, with a possible D match to TRBD1 (6 bases). From germline, CDR1 is SEHNR and CDR2 FQNEAQ (reference sequence). Trimming took off 5 bases at V and 2 bases at J, with 25 bases between the two ends. There are 18 residues in the CDR3. The CDR3 sequence: CASSQGLRTDRYPYEQYF. The CDR3 bases are TGTGCCAGCAGCCAAGGTTTAAGGACAGACCGATACCCCTACGAGCAGTACTTC. The whole variable domain, filled in from reference TRBV7-9 and TRBJ2-7, reads DTGVSQNPRHKITKRGQNVTFRCDPISEHNRLYWYRQTLGQGPEFLTYFQNEAQLEKSRLLSDRFSAERPKGSFSTLEIQRTEQGDSAMYLCASSQGLRTDRYPYEQYFGPGTRLTVT.

This clonotype was counted ten times or more. The final CDR3 position lacks the conserved phenylalanine or tryptophan, pointing to a likely read error. It is unclear where the CDR3 begins or ends on the DNA, so no DNA is shown, and the CDR3 is as TCRdb lists it. The chain links TRBV7-2 to TRBJ2-1; the table's D call of TRBD2 was not tested on the DNA. Germline assignment: CDR1 SGHTA and CDR2 FQGNSA. The CDR3 is made up of 13 amino acids, end residues included. CDR3 protein: CASSPAGERGLAV.

This clonotype has ten or more counts. The chain combines TRBV3-1 with TRBJ2-3; D is ambiguous. Deletions cut 5 bases from V and 5 bases from J, with 8 bases between. Germline V lookup: CDR1 LGHDT, CDR2 YNNKEL (reference sequence). CDR3 size: 12 residues. For the CDR3, the DNA is TGTGCCAGCAGCTTATCCGGAGATACGCAGTATTTT. It encodes CASSLSGDTQYF.

By share, this clonotype counts as medium-sized. This sequence joins TRBV10-3 and TRBJ1-5; D is ambiguous. Germline lookup yields CDR1 ENHRY and CDR2 SYGVKD. V gave up 2 bases and J gave up 4 bases, with 9 bases separating them. The CDR3 is made up of 14 amino acids. The CDR3 is CAISETELNQPQHF. DNA for the CDR3: TGTGCCATCAGTGAGACAGAGTTGAATCAGCCCCAGCATTTT.

In its sample, this clonotype was seen many times. The chain combines TRBV4-1 with TRBJ2-5; 7 bases are a match to TRBD1. This CDR3 contains 17 residues. Germline loops: CDR1 MGHRA, CDR2 YSYEKL. J lost 4 bases, V lost 3 bases, and 14 bases had no gene match. The CDR3 spells CASSQPPGQARGETQYF. The DNA for the CDR3 is TGCGCCAGCAGCCAGCCCCCAGGACAGGCTCGAGGAGAGACCCAGTACTTC.

This clonotype appeared many times. This chain uses TRBV6-6 with TRBJ2-3, with D possibly TRBD2 on 6 matching bases. The ends were cut back, 8 bases at V and 4 bases at J, with 16 bases in the middle. CDR3 length: 14 amino acids. Germline-derived CDR1 and CDR2 are MNHNY and SVGAGI (reference sequence). The CDR3 DNA reads as TGTGCCAGCCGGGACCCGGAGGGCGCAGATACGCAGTATTTT. The encoded protein is CASRDPEGADTQYF.

This clonotype was seen many times. The chain joins TRBV18 to TRBJ2-1; tentative D call: TRBD2 (5 bases). CDR1 KGHSH and CDR2 LQKENI come from the germline V gene. The CDR3 loop spans 15 amino acids. V lost 1 base and J lost 1, with 8 bases in between. CDR3 protein: CASSPLATSYNEQFF. As DNA, the CDR3 is TGTGCCAGCTCACCACTAGCGACATCCTACAATGAGCAGTTCTTC.

In its sample, this clonotype was seen many times. V usage is TRBV10-1 and J usage is TRBJ2-7; the match to TRBD2 covers 8 bases. The length of the CDR3 is 14 residues. Germline V lookup: CDR1 WNHNN, CDR2 SYGVQD (reference sequence). Trimming at V came to 7 bases and at J to 5 bases, leaving 10 bases not matched to a gene. The chain's CDR3 is CASTMTSDENEQYF. CDR3 DNA: TGCGCCAGCACCATGACTAGCGATGAAAACGAGCAGTACTTC.

This clonotype was counted many times. This CDR3 reads CASSLGRTVINSPLHF. In DNA form, the CDR3 reads TGTGCCAGCAGCTTAGGCCGGACAGTCATTAATTCACCCCTCCACTTT. The chain combines TRBV11-2 with TRBJ1-6, with D possibly TRBD1 on 6 matching bases. Germline V CDR1 and CDR2: SGHAT, FQNNGV. V lost 1 base and J lost 6, with 13 bases in between. This CDR3 is 16 amino acids long. Supplemented by reference TRBV11-2 and TRBJ1-6, the full variable domain reads EAGVAQSPRYKIIEKRQSVAFWCNPISGHATLYWYQQILGQGPKLLIQFQNNGVVDDSQLPKDRFSAERLKGVDSTLKIQPAKLEDSAVYLCASSLGRTVINSPLHFGNGTRLTVT.

This clonotype was observed at least ten times. The chain recombines TRBV12-3 or TRBV12-4 with TRBJ2-2; no clear D gene. The V gene lost 3 bases and the J gene lost 3 bases, with 8 bases spanning the gap. The CDR3 is 14 residues long. The DNA for the CDR3 is TGTGCCAGCAGTTTCAACGGATACACCGGGGAGCTGTTTTTT. Protein: CASSFNGYTGELFF.

This clonotype was counted ten times or more. The rearrangement uses TRBV6-2 or TRBV6-3 and TRBJ2-6; D gene unclear. Germline CDR1 MNHEY, CDR2 SVGEGT. Deletions cut 8 bases from V and 2 bases from J, with 13 bases between. There are 15 residues in the CDR3. The CDR3 DNA reads TGTGCCAGCTCCCAGGAAAGGGCTGGGGCCAACGTCCTGACTTTC. Translating it yields CASSQERAGANVLTF.

Many counts were recorded for this clonotype. A read error may produce the germline difference seen at one junction end. The chain couples TRBV20-1 to TRBJ2-1; the match to TRBD2 covers 9 bases. CDR1 is DFQATT and CDR2 is SNEGSKA in the germline V gene (reference sequence). This CDR3 is 9 amino acids long. CDR3 amino acids: CGGGDPLVF. DNA for the CDR3: TGCGGCGGGGGGGACCCCCTTGTCTTC.

This clonotype showed up many times. The rearrangement joins TRBV9 to TRBJ2-7, with a tentative D call TRBD1 (5 bases). This CDR3 has 13 residues. V lost 3 bases and J lost 5, with 12 bases in between. Per germline, CDR1 SGDLS and CDR2 YYNGEE. The CDR3: CASSGQGTNEQYF. CDR3 nucleotides: TGTGCCAGCAGCGGTCAGGGTACGAACGAGCAGTACTTC.

The genes are TRBV29-1 and TRBJ2-1; possibly TRBD1 for D (6 bases). The V gene lost 7 bases and the J gene lost 5 bases, with 15 bases spanning the gap. Germline V CDR1 and CDR2: SQVTM, ANQGSEA. The CDR3 is made up of 13 amino acids. In nucleotides, the CDR3 is TGCAGCGCCGGACAGATAATGAACAATGAGCAGTTCTTC. Residues: CSAGQIMNNEQFF.